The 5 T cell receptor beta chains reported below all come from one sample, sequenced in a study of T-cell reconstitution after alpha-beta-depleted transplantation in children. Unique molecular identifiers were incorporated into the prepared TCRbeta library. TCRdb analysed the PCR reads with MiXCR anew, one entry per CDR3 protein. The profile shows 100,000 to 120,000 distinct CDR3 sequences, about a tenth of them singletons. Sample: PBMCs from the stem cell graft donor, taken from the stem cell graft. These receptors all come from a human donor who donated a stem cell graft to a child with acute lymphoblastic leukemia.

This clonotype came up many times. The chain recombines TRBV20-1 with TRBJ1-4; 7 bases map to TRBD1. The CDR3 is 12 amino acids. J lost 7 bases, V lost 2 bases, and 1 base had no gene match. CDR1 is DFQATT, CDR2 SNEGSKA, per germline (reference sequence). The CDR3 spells CSARQGGEKLFF. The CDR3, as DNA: TGCAGTGCTAGACAGGGGGGTGAAAAACTGTTTTTT.

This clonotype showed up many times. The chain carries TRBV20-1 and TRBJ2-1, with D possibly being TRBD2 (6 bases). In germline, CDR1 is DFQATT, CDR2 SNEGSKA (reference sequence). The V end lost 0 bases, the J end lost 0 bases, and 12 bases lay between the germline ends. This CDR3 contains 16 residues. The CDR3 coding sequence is TGCAGTGCTAGAGAGTCAGGGAGGCTCTCCTACAATGAGCAGTTCTTC. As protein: CSARESGRLSYNEQFF.

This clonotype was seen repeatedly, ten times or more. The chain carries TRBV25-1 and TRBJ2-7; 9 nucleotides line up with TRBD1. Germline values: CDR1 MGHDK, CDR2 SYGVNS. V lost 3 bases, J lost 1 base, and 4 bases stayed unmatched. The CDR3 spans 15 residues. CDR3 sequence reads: CASSDSGTGSYEQYF. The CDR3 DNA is TGTGCCAGCAGTGATTCTGGGACAGGGTCCTACGAGCAGTACTTC.

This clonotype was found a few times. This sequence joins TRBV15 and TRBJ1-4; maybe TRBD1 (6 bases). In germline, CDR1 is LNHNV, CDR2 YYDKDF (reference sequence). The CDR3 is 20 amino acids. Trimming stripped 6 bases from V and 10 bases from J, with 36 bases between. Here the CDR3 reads CATRGGAVTVRVGDTGKLFF. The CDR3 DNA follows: TGTGCCACCAGAGGGGGAGCCGTGACAGTTCGGGTTGGGGACACGGGAAAACTGTTTTTT.

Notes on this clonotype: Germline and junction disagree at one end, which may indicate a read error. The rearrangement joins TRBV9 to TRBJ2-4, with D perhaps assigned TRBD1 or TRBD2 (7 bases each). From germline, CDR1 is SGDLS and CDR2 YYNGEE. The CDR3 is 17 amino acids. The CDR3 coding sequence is TGTGCCAGCAGCGTAGGGTGGGGAGGGGGCGTCCAAAACAGTCAGTACTTC. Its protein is CASSVGWGGGVQNSQYF. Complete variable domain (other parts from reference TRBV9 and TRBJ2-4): DSGVTQTPKHLITATGQRVTLRCSPRSGDLSVYWYQQSLDQGLQFLIQYYNGEERAKGNILERFSAQQFPDLHSELNLSSLELGDSALYFCASSVGWGGGVQNSQYFGAGTRLSVL.